This TCR beta chain was captured in a study of blood T cell repertoires in COVID-19. About the study: The United States, Italy and Spain were the sources of the acute and convalescent COVID-19 samples. T cells, B-cell-depleted T cells, or PBMCs provided the cDNA or gDNA that served as material.

Germline CDR1 LNHDA, CDR2 SQIVND (reference sequence). This CDR3 has 13 amino acids. Trimming cost V 3 bases and J 5 bases, with 10 bases left between them. Only in-frame clones appear in the TCRdb table, and some are missing; sequencing was by immunoSEQ multiplex PCR. The sample includes about 120,000 clones, about 80% seen only once; the top ten take over 6%. The TCR comes from a man aged 65 to 79 with active or convalescent COVID-19. The material sequenced was peripheral blood. The rearrangement joins TRBV19 to TRBJ2-5; a possible D gene is TRBD2 (6 bases). The CDR3, as DNA: TGTGCCAGTAGTATTGCGGGGTTGGAGACCCAGTACTTC. Amino acid sequence: CASSIAGLETQYF.